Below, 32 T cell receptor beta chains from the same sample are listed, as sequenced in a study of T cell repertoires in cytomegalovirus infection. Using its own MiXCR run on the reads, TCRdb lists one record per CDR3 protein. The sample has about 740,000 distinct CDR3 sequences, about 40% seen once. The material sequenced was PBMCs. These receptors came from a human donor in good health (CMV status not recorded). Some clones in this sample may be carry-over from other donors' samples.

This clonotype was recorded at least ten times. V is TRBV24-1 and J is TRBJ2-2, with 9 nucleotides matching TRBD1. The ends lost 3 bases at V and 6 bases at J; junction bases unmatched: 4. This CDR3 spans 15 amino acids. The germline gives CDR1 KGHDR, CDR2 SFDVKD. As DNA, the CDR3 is TGTGCCACCAGTGATCGGGACAGGGAATCCGGGGAGCTGTTTTTT. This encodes CATSDRDRESGELFF.

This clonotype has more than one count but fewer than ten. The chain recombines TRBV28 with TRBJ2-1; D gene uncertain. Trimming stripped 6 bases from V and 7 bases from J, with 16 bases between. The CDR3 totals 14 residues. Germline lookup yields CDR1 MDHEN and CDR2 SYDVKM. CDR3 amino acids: CASRSITRPNEQFF. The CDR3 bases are TGTGCCAGCAGGAGTATAACCCGCCCGAATGAGCAGTTCTTC.

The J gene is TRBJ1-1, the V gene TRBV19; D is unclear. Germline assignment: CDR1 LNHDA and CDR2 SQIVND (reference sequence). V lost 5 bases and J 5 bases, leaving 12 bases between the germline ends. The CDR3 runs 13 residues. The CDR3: CASSPALGTEAFF. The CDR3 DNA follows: TGTGCCAGTAGTCCTGCCTTGGGGACTGAAGCTTTCTTT. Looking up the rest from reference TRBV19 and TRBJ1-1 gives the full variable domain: DGGITQSPKYLFRKEGQNVTLSCEQNLNHDAMYWYRQDPGQGLRLIYYSQIVNDFQKGDIAEGYSVSREKKESFPLTVTSAQKNPTAFYLCASSPALGTEAFFGQGTRLTVV.

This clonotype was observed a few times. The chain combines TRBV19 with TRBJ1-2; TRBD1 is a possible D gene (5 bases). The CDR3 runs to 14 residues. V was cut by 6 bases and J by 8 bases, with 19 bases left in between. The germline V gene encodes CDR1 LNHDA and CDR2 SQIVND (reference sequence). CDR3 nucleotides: TGTGCCAGTAGCTCCCCGCCCGGCAGGGTCGGCTACACCTTC. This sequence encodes CASSSPPGRVGYTF. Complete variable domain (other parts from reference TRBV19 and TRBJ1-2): DGGITQSPKYLFRKEGQNVTLSCEQNLNHDAMYWYRQDPGQGLRLIYYSQIVNDFQKGDIAEGYSVSREKKESFPLTVTSAQKNPTAFYLCASSSPPGRVGYTFGSGTRLTVV.

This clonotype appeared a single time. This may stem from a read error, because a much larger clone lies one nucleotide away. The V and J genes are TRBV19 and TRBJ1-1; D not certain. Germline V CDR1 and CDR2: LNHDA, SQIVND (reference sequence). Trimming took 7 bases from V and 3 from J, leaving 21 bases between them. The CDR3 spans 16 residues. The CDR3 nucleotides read TGTGCCAGTATTATCCCCGACCGGACGGGGTACACTGAAGCTTTCTTT. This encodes CASIIPDRTGYTEAFF.

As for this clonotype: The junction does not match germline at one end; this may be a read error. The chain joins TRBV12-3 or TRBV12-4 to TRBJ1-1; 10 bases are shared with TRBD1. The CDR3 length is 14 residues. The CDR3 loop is CASSLGTGVLKRIF. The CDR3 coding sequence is TGTGCCAGCAGTTTGGGGACAGGGGTACTAAAGAGGATCTTT.

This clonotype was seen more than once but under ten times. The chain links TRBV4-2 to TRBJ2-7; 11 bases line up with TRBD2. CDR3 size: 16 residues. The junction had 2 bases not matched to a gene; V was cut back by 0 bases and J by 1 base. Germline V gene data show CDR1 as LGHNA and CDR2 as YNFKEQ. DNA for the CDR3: TGTGCCAGCAGCCAAGAGGGACTAGCGGCTTCCTACGAGCAGTACTTC. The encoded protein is CASSQEGLAASYEQYF.

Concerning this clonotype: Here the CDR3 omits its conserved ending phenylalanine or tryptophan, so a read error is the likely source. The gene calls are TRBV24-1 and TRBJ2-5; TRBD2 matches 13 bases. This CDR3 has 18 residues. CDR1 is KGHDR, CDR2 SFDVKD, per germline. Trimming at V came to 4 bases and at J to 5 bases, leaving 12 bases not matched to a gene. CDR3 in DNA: TGTGCCACCAGTGACCCCTCACTAGCGGGAGGGATGGACGAGACCCAGTACTTA. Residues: CATSDPSLAGGMDETQYL.

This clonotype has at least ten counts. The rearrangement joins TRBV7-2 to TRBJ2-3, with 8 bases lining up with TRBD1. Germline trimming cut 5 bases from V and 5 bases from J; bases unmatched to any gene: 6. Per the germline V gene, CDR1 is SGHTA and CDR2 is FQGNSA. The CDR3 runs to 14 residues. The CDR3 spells CASSRQGAGDTQYF. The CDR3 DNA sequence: TGTGCCAGCAGCCGCCAGGGGGCAGGAGATACGCAGTATTTT.

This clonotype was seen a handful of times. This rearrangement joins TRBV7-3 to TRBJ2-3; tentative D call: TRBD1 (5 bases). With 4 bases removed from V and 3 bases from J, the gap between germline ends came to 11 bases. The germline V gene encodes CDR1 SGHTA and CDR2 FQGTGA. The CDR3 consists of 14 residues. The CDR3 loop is CASSSGYGTDTQYF. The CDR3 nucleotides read TGTGCCAGCAGCTCAGGGTATGGGACAGATACGCAGTATTTT.

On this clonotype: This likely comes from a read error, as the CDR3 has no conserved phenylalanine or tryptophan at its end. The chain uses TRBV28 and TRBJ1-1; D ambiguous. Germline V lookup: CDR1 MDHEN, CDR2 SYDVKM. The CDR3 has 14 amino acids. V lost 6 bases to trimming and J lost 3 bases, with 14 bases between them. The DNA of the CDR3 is TGTGCCAGCAGCAATACTCATACTTACACTGAAGCTTTCTGT. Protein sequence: CASSNTHTYTEAFC.

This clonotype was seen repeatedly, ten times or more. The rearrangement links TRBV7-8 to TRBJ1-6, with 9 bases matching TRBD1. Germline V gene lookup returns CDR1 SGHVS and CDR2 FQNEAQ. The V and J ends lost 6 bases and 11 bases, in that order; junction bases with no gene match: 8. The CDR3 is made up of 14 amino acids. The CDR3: CASRKDRGGTPLHF. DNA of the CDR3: TGTGCCAGCAGGAAGGACAGGGGAGGGACACCCCTCCACTTT. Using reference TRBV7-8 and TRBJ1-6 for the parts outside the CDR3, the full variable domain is GAGVSQSPRYKVAKRGQDVALRCDPISGHVSLFWYQQALGQGPEFLTYFQNEAQLDKSGLPSDRFFAERPEGSVSTLKIQRTQQEDSAVYLCASRKDRGGTPLHFGNGTRLTVT.

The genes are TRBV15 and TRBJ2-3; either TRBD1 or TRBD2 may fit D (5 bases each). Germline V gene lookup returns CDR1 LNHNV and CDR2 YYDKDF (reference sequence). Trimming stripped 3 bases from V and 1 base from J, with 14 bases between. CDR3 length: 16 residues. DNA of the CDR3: TGTGCCACCAGCAGGGGACGGACTTTGGGCACAGATACGCAGTATTTT. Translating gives CATSRGRTLGTDTQYF.

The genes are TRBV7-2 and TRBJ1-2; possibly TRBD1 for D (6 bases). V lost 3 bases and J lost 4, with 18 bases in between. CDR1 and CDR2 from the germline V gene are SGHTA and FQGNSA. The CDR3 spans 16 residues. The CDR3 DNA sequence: TGTGCCAGCAGCTTGGAGTCTGGGAGGACAGTCTATGGCTACACCTTC. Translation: CASSLESGRTVYGYTF.

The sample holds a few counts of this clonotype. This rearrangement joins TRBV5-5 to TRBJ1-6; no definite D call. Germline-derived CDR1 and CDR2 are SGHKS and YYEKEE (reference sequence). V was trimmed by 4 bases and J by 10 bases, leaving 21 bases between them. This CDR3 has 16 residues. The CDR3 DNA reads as TGTGCCAGCAGCCCCTCTGGCCCCGAAGGTGGATCACCCCTCCACTTT. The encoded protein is CASSPSGPEGGSPLHF.

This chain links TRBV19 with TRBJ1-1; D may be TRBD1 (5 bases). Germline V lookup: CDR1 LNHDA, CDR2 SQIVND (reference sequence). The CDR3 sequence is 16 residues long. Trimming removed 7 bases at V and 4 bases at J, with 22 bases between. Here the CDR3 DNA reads TGTGCCAGTAACTTCGGGGGGGTTCTCTCGGGCACTGAAGCTTTCTTT. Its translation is CASNFGGVLSGTEAFF.

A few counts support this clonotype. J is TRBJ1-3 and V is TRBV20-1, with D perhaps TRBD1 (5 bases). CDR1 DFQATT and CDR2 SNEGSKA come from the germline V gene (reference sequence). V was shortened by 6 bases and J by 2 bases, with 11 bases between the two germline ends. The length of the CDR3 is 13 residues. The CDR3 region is CSARQPTGNTIYF. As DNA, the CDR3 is TGCAGTGCGCGACAGCCTACTGGAAACACCATATATTTT.

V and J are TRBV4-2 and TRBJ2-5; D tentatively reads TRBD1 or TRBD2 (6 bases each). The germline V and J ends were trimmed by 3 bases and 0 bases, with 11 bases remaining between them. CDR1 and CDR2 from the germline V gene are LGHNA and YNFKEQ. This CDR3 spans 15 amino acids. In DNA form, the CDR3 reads TGTGCCAGCAGCCAGGAGGGACACGACCAAGAGACCCAGTACTTC. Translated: CASSQEGHDQETQYF.

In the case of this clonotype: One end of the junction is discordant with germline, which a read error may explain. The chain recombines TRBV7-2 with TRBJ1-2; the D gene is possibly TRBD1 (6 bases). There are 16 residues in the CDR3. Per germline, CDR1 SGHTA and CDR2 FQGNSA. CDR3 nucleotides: TGTGCCAGCAGCTTAGTTGCGGGGGCACGAGACTATGGCAACACCTTC. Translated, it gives CASSLVAGARDYGNTF.

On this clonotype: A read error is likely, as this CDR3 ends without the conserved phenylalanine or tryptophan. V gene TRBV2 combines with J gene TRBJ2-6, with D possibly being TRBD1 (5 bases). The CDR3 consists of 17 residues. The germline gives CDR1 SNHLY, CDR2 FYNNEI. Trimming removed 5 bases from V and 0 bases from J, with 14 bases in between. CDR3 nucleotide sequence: TGTGCCAGCAGTACCCGCAGACAGTTCTCTGGGGCCAACGTCCTGACTTTA. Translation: CASSTRRQFSGANVLTL.

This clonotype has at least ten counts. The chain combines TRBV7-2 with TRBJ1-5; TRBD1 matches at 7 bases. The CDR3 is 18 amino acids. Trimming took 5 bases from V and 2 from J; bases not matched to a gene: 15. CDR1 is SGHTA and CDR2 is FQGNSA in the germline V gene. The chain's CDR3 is CASSDPGTALGGNQPQHF. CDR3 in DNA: TGTGCCAGCAGCGATCCGGGGACAGCCCTTGGGGGCAATCAGCCCCAGCATTTT.

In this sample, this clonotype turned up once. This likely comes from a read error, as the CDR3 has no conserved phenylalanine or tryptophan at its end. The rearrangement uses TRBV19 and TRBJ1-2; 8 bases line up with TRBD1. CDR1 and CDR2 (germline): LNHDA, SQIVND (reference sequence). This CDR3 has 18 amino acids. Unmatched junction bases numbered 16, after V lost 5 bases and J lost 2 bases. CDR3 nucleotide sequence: TGTGCCAGTAGTCCGTCTACGGGACAGGACATTTCCAACTATGGCTACACCTTA. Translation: CASSPSTGQDISNYGYTL.

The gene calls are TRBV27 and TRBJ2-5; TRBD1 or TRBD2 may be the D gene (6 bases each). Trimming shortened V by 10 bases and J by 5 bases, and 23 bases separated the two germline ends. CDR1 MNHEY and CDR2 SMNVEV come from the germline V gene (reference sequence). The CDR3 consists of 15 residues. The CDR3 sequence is CATSRGSGGLETQYF. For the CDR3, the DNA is TGTGCCACCTCCAGGGGATCAGGAGGGCTGGAGACCCAGTACTTC.

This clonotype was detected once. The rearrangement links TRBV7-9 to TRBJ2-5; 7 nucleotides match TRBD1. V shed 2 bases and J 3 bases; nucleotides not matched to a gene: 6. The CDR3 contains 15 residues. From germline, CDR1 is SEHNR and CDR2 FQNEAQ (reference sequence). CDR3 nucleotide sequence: TGTGCCAGCAGCTTAACAGGGGCCACAAAAGAGACCCAGTACTTC. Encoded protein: CASSLTGATKETQYF.

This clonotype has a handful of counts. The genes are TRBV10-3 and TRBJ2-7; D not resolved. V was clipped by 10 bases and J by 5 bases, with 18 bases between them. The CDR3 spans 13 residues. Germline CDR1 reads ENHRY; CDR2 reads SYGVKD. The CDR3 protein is CATAAVGADEQYF. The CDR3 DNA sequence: TGTGCCACCGCGGCAGTCGGTGCAGACGAGCAGTACTTC.

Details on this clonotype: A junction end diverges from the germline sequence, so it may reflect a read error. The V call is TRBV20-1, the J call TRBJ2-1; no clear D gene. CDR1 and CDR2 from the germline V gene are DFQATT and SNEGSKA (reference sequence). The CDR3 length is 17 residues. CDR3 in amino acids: CRARDLKTPSSYNEQFF. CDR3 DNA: TGCAGAGCTAGAGATCTGAAGACTCCTAGCTCCTACAATGAGCAGTTCTTC.

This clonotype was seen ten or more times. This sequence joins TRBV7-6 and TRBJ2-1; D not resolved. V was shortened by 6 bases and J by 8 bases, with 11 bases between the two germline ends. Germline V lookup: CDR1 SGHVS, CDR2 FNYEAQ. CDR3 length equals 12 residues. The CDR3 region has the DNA TGTGCCAGCAGAAATCAGCCGTATGAGCAGTTCTTC. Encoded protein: CASRNQPYEQFF.

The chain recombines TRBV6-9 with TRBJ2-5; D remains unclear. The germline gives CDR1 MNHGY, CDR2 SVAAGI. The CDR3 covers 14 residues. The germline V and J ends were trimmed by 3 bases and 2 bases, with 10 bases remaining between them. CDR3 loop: CASSYNGRQETQYF. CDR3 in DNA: TGTGCCAGCAGTTACAATGGTAGACAAGAGACCCAGTACTTC.

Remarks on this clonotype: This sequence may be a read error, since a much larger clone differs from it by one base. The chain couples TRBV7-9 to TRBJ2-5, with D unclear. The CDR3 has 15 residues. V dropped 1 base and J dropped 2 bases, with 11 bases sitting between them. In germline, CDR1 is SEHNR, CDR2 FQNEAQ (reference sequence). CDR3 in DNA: TGTGCCAGCAGCTTAGGACCGGGCAGTCAAGAGACCCAGTACTTC. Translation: CASSLGPGSQETQYF.

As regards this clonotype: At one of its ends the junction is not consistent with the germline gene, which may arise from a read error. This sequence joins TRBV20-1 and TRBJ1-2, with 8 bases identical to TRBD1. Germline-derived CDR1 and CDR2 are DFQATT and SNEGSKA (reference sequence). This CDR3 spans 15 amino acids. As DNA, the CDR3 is TGCAGTGCTAGAGATCTTGCAGGGGGCTGGGATGGCTACAACTTC. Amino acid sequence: CSARDLAGGWDGYNF.

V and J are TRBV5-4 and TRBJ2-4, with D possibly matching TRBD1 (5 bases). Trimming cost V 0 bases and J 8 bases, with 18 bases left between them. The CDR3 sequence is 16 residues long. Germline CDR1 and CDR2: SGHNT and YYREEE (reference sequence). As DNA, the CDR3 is TGTGCCAGCAGCTTGGAGGTCGCTCCACCCAGGGACATTCAGTACTTC. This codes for CASSLEVAPPRDIQYF.

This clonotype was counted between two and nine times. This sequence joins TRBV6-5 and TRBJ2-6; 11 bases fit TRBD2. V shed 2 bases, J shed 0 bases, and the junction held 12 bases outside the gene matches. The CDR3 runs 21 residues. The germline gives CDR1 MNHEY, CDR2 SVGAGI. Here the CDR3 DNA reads TGTGCCAGCAGTTACACCCAATCTAGCGGGGGGTTATTCTCTGGGGCCAACGTCCTGACTTTC. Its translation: CASSYTQSSGGLFSGANVLTF.